These 27 T cell receptor beta chains came from one sample sequenced in a study of cytomegalovirus exposure and HLA in healthy donors. Primers for the PCR totalled 60 Vbeta and 13 Jbeta. The table came from immunoSEQ multiplex PCR; TCRdb's copy has only in-frame clones and leaves some out. This table holds about 210,000 clones, more than 75% found once. The sequencing sample was made of PBMCs. The receptor set was obtained from a man aged 35 to 55 in good health and CMV-seropositive.

The rearrangement joins TRBV18 to TRBJ1-5; 7 nucleotides agree with TRBD1. Trimming removed 8 bases from V and 3 bases from J; junction bases left unmatched: 7. CDR1 is KGHSH and CDR2 is LQKENI in the germline V gene. The length of the CDR3 is 14 residues. CDR3 residues: CASGGTADNQPQHF. The CDR3, as DNA: TGTGCCAGCGGCGGGACAGCCGACAATCAGCCCCAGCATTTT.

The chain links TRBV6-4 to TRBJ2-1; maybe TRBD1 (5 bases). The CDR3 covers 16 residues. Trimming took off 3 bases at V and 0 bases at J, with 12 bases between the two ends. Per the germline V gene, CDR1 is MRHNA and CDR2 is SNTAGT. This chain's CDR3 is CASSEGRVSSYNEQFF. Here the CDR3 DNA reads TGTGCCAGCAGTGAGGGCAGGGTGAGCTCCTACAATGAGCAGTTCTTC.

V and J are TRBV2 and TRBJ2-2, with 8 positions matching TRBD2. The CDR3 is 14 amino acids. J was trimmed by 5 bases and V by 8 bases; bases with no gene match: 7. Germline CDR1 reads SNHLY; CDR2 reads FYNNEI. The CDR3 coding sequence is TGTGCCAGCGGGGGACTAGGGCGGACCGGGGAGCTGTTTTTT. It codes for CASGGLGRTGELFF.

The chain employs TRBV9 and TRBJ1-4; the match to TRBD1 covers 9 bases. Losses at the gene ends were 0 bases for V and 2 bases for J; bases not matched to a gene: 2. CDR1 SGDLS and CDR2 YYNGEE come from the germline V gene. This CDR3 contains 16 residues. CDR3 sequence reads: CASSVATGGTNEKLFF. The CDR3 DNA reads TGTGCCAGCAGCGTAGCGACAGGGGGGACTAATGAAAAACTGTTTTTT.

The chain recombines TRBV5-1 with TRBJ2-5; D is undetermined. CDR1 is SGHRS, CDR2 YFSETQ, per germline. V was shortened by 3 bases and J by 4 bases, with 13 bases between the two germline ends. This CDR3 spans 14 amino acids. The CDR3 region has the DNA TGCGCCAGCAGCTCCCTAACCCCCGGAGAGACCCAGTACTTC. Translation gives CASSSLTPGETQYF.

The chain is built from TRBV6-1 and TRBJ2-7; 9 bases match TRBD1. The CDR3 runs to 16 residues. The germline gives CDR1 MNHNS, CDR2 SASEGT. The V segment lost 2 bases and the J segment 6 bases; nucleotides outside the gene matches: 11. CDR3 region: CASSETPGTGMGEQYF. The DNA of the CDR3 is TGTGCCAGCAGTGAAACCCCCGGGACAGGGATGGGCGAGCAGTACTTC.

This sequence joins TRBV29-1 and TRBJ2-7, with D possibly being TRBD1 (6 bases). Germline CDR1 reads SQVTM; CDR2 reads ANQGSEA. Deletions cut 4 bases from V and 4 bases from J, with 11 bases between. This CDR3 has 12 amino acids. CDR3 coding DNA: TGCAGCGTTGCCCAGGGGATTTACGAGCAGTACTTC. This codes for CSVAQGIYEQYF.

V is TRBV10-3 and J is TRBJ1-3; the D is unclear. The V and J ends lost 8 bases and 0 bases respectively, with 11 bases between them. CDR1 is ENHRY and CDR2 is SYGVKD in the germline V gene. The CDR3 covers 14 residues. CDR3 in amino acids: CAIGHTDSGNTIYF. Written as DNA, the CDR3 is TGTGCCATCGGGCACACGGACTCTGGAAACACCATATATTTT.

The V and J genes are TRBV5-1 and TRBJ2-7; 8 positions match TRBD1. The germline V gene has CDR1 SGHRS and CDR2 YFSETQ. Trimming cost V 2 bases and J 2 bases; bases outside gene matches: 3. The CDR3 runs 14 residues. The CDR3 loop reads CASSFQGAPYEQYF. The DNA for the CDR3 is TGCGCCAGCAGCTTTCAGGGGGCCCCCTACGAGCAGTACTTC.

The rearrangement joins TRBV10-3 to TRBJ2-2; 10 bases map to TRBD1. Unmatched junction bases numbered 5, after V lost 3 bases and J lost 4 bases. The germline CDR1 and CDR2 sequences are ENHRY and SYGVKD. This CDR3 has 16 residues. The CDR3 loop reads CAISDPGTGATGELFF. The CDR3 DNA reads as TGTGCCATCAGTGACCCCGGGACAGGGGCCACCGGGGAGCTGTTTTTT.

The V call is TRBV9, the J call TRBJ1-4; 7 bases match TRBD1. This CDR3 has 14 amino acids. Trimming cost V 3 bases and J 7 bases; bases outside gene matches: 6. From germline, CDR1 is SGDLS and CDR2 YYNGEE. The CDR3, as DNA: TGTGCCAGCAGCGCCCTGACAGGGCCTGAAAAACTGTTTTTT. Translating gives CASSALTGPEKLFF. The full variable domain, in which reference TRBV9 and TRBJ1-4 provide the parts outside the CDR3, is DSGVTQTPKHLITATGQRVTLRCSPRSGDLSVYWYQQSLDQGLQFLIQYYNGEERAKGNILERFSAQQFPDLHSELNLSSLELGDSALYFCASSALTGPEKLFFGSGTQLSVL.

The chain recombines TRBV14 with TRBJ2-6; no clear D gene. CDR1 is SGHDN and CDR2 is FVKESK in the germline V gene. The CDR3 consists of 17 residues. Trimming took off 1 base at V and 0 bases at J, with 10 bases between the two ends. CDR3 nucleotide sequence: TGTGCCAGCAGCCAAGTCCTCGGAGTCTCTGGGGCCAACGTCCTGACTTTC. It is translated as CASSQVLGVSGANVLTF.

The J gene is TRBJ2-5, the V gene TRBV19; 8 bases match TRBD1. The DNA end favors TRBJ2-7, so the J call may be wrong. The CDR3 loop spans 13 amino acids. CDR1 is LNHDA and CDR2 is SQIVND in the germline V gene (reference sequence). CDR3 in amino acids: CASSVGQGYEQYF. CDR3 coding DNA: TGTGCCAGTAGTGTCGGACAGGGCTACGAGCAGTACTTC.

In DNA form, the CDR3 reads TGTGCCAGCAATGGCCGGGATTACCCGAGGGCTAATGAAAAACTGTTTTTT. It codes for CASNGRDYPRANEKLFF. V and J are TRBV2 and TRBJ1-4; D is ambiguous. Trimming stripped 7 bases from V and 3 bases from J, with 21 bases between. The CDR3 is 17 amino acids. In germline, CDR1 is SNHLY, CDR2 FYNNEI.

The chain carries TRBV6-1 and TRBJ2-7; 7 bases are shared with TRBD1. The trim removed 7 bases at V and 4 bases at J, leaving 7 bases unmatched. The CDR3 has 13 residues. In germline, CDR1 is MNHNS, CDR2 SASEGT. The CDR3 loop reads CASTGTVLYEQYV. CDR3 DNA sequence: TGTGCCAGCACCGGGACAGTCCTTTACGAGCAGTACGTC.

The chain recombines TRBV5-1 with TRBJ2-3; unclear D gene. CDR3 size: 14 residues. Germline assignment: CDR1 SGHRS and CDR2 YFSETQ. With 4 bases removed from V and 4 bases from J, the gap between germline ends came to 13 bases. CDR3 amino acids: CASSTEFMADTQYF. The CDR3 region has the DNA TGCGCCAGCAGCACAGAATTCATGGCAGATACGCAGTATTTT. The full variable domain, with the rest looked up from reference TRBV5-1 and TRBJ2-3, is KAGVTQTPRYLIKTRGQQVTLSCSPISGHRSVSWYQQTPGQGLQFLFEYFSETQRNKGNFPGRFSGRQFSNSRSEMNVSTLELGDSALYLCASSTEFMADTQYFGPGTRLTVL.

This sequence joins TRBV9 and TRBJ2-1; 16 bases agree with TRBD2. V trimming: 3 bases; J trimming: 9 bases; junction bases outside the gene matches: 3. Germline lookup yields CDR1 SGDLS and CDR2 YYNGEE. CDR3 length: 15 residues. The CDR3 nucleotides are TGTGCCAGCAGCGCAGGGACTAGCGGGAGGGTTGAGCAGTTCTTC. Translating it yields CASSAGTSGRVEQFF.

This chain uses TRBV15 with TRBJ2-5, with D possibly TRBD1 on 6 matching bases. Germline loops: CDR1 LNHNV, CDR2 YYDKDF (reference sequence). This CDR3 is 15 amino acids long. The V and J ends lost 3 bases and 5 bases respectively, with 16 bases between them. The CDR3 loop reads CATSRYRELGETQYF. Here the CDR3 DNA reads TGTGCCACCAGCAGGTACAGGGAACTAGGGGAGACCCAGTACTTC.

The chain couples TRBV11-3 to TRBJ2-1; no reliable D call. Trimming took off 3 bases at V and 0 bases at J, with 9 bases between the two ends. Per the germline V gene, CDR1 is SGHNT and CDR2 is YENEEA. The CDR3 has 15 residues. CDR3 nucleotides: TGTGCCAGCAGCTTGAACATAAACTCCTACAATGAGCAGTTCTTC. Translating it yields CASSLNINSYNEQFF.

The rearrangement joins TRBV5-5 to TRBJ1-2; D is unclear. The CDR3 totals 16 residues. Trimming removed 4 bases at V and 2 bases at J, with 18 bases between. In germline, CDR1 is SGHKS, CDR2 YYEKEE (reference sequence). In nucleotides, the CDR3 is TGTGCCAGCAGCCTATCCGCTTCGTTAATAAACTATGGCTACACCTTC. It encodes CASSLSASLINYGYTF.

The gene calls are TRBV9 and TRBJ2-1; TRBD2 matches at 7 bases. CDR1 is SGDLS and CDR2 is YYNGEE in the germline V gene. The J segment lost 6 bases and the V segment lost 0 bases, leaving 6 bases of the junction unmatched. The CDR3 is made up of 15 amino acids. The CDR3 reads CASSVGSGGANEQFF. DNA of the CDR3: TGTGCCAGCAGCGTAGGGTCGGGAGGTGCCAATGAGCAGTTCTTC.

As to this clone: Other nucleotide sequences from this sample produce the same CDR3. The V and J genes are TRBV18 and TRBJ1-1, with unresolved D. Trimming stripped 2 bases from V and 1 base from J, with 8 bases between. CDR1 and CDR2 (germline): KGHSH, LQKENI. The CDR3 has 14 residues. The CDR3 DNA reads as TGTGCCAGCTCACCAGGGCCAGCGAACACTGAAGCTTTCTTT. Protein: CASSPGPANTEAFF.

The chain combines TRBV5-1 with TRBJ2-5; D unresolved. Germline assignment: CDR1 SGHRS and CDR2 YFSETQ. The CDR3 sequence is 13 residues long. V dropped 1 base and J dropped 3 bases, with 7 bases sitting between them. CDR3 nucleotides: TGCGCCAGCAGCTTGCTAAGTGAAGAGACCCAGTACTTC. The encoded protein is CASSLLSEETQYF.

The genes are TRBV28 and TRBJ1-1; 7 bases are shared with TRBD1. Trimming removed 3 bases from V and 2 bases from J; junction bases left unmatched: 3. The CDR3 covers 14 residues. The V gene's germline CDR1 is MDHEN and CDR2 SYDVKM. The CDR3 coding sequence is TGTGCCAGCAGTTTGGGGACAGTTAACACTGAAGCTTTCTTT. Its protein product is CASSLGTVNTEAFF.

The table lists this clone with a count of one. The J gene is TRBJ2-3, the V gene TRBV27; D unclear. Trimming left V 1 base short and J 1 base short, with 9 bases between. Germline V gene data show CDR1 as MNHEY and CDR2 as SMNVEV (reference sequence). The CDR3 is 15 residues long. CDR3 in amino acids: CASSLWALGTDTQYF. The CDR3 bases are TGTGCCAGCAGTTTATGGGCGCTTGGCACAGATACGCAGTATTTT.

V usage is TRBV10-3 and J usage is TRBJ2-5; 10 bases are a match to TRBD1. Germline V gives CDR1 ENHRY, CDR2 SYGVKD. The ends lost 3 bases at V and 1 base at J; junction bases unmatched: 2. This CDR3 spans 15 amino acids. The CDR3 DNA is TGTGCCATCAGTGACCGGGACAGGGGCCAAGAGACCCAGTACTTC. This sequence encodes CAISDRDRGQETQYF.

The gene calls are TRBV19 and TRBJ1-2; 10 bases map to TRBD1. The CDR3 sequence is 13 residues long. The junction had 4 bases not matched to a gene; V was cut back by 10 bases and J by 2 bases. The V gene's germline CDR1 is LNHDA and CDR2 SQIVND (reference sequence). CDR3 in amino acids: CAIRDRGNYGYTF. CDR3 nucleotide sequence: TGTGCCATTCGGGACAGGGGAAACTATGGCTACACCTTC.